This is a list of T cell receptor beta chains from one sample in a study of OX40 agonist ivuxolimab in advanced cancers. Repertoires were generated with immunoSEQ multiplex PCR, while TCRdb's copy carries only in-frame clones and drops some. The sample lists about 83,000 clones, less than 95% occurring once. The material sequenced was CD4+ or CD8+ T cells sorted from blood, taken in a trial of the OX40 agonist ivuxolimab. All receptors come from an adult with an advanced solid tumor such as melanoma, head and neck, liver or kidney cancer. CDR3s include the opening cysteine and the closing phenylalanine or tryptophan. Fields, in order: clone size, D gene, J gene, V gene, CDR3 protein, CDR3 DNA. D genes are given only for firm matches. Size tells how often a clone was seen (once, few, many) or the class of an expanded clone, and some rows leave it out.

- | - | TRBJ2-3 | TRBV5-6 | CASSPGRKTDTQYF | TGTGCCAGCTCGCCGGGACGGAAGACAGATACGCAGTATTTT
- | TRBD1 | TRBJ2-7 | TRBV11-2 | CASRTGTSYEQYF | TGTGCCAGCAGGACAGGGACCTCCTACGAGCAGTACTTC
- | TRBD1 | TRBJ2-3 | TRBV30 | CAWSKPRGRYF | TGTGCCTGGAGTAAACCAAGGGGGCGGTATTTT
- | - | TRBJ2-1 | TRBV30 | CAWSVGVEQFF | TGTGCCTGGAGTGTAGGGGTTGAGCAGTTCTTC
medium-sized | - | TRBJ1-6 | TRBV6-1 | CASIGRVVHNSPLHF | TGTGCCAGCATTGGGAGGGTGGTACATAATTCACCCCTCCACTTT
- | - | TRBJ1-1 | TRBV5-5 | CASSLGPTGSTEAFF | TGTGCCAGCAGCTTGGGCCCCACAGGGAGCACTGAAGCTTTCTTT
- | - | TRBJ2-3 | TRBV7-9 | CASSSFTDTQYF | TGTGCCAGCAGCTCGTTCACAGATACGCAGTATTTT
few | - | TRBJ1-6 | TRBV6-1 | CASSERQGITSPLHF | TGTGCCAGCAGTGAAAGGCAGGGAATCACCTCACCCCTCCACTTT
- | - | TRBJ2-1 | TRBV28 | CASSLQGYSANEQFF | TGTGCCAGCAGTTTACAGGGATACTCAGCCAATGAGCAGTTCTTC
- | TRBD2 | TRBJ2-2 | TRBV6-5 | CASSYAGGPTGELFF | TGTGCCAGCAGTTACGCGGGGGGTCCCACCGGGGAGCTGTTTTTT
- | - | TRBJ1-1 | TRBV19 | CASSIRDEYTEAFF | TGTGCCAGTAGTATAAGGGATGAGTACACTGAAGCTTTCTTT
- | TRBD2 | TRBJ2-1 | TRBV27 | CASSLSAGDSPNEQFF | TGTGCCAGCAGTTTATCGGCGGGGGACTCCCCAAATGAGCAGTTCTTC
- | - | TRBJ1-2 | TRBV7-9 | CASSLGVGGYTF | TGTGCCAGCAGCCTAGGGGTTGGTGGCTACACCTTC
- | TRBD2 | TRBJ2-2 | TRBV15 | CATSRDWLAGAGDTGELFF | TGTGCCACCAGCAGAGATTGGCTAGCGGGAGCTGGGGACACCGGGGAGCTGTTTTTT
- | - | TRBJ1-1 | TRBV6-5 | CASSSYMNTEAFF | TGTGCCAGCAGCTCCTACATGAACACTGAAGCTTTCTTT
- | TRBD2 | TRBJ2-1 | TRBV6-4 | CAGVAGLNNEQFF | TGTGCCGGTGTAGCGGGGCTAAACAATGAGCAGTTCTTC
- | - | TRBJ2-7 | TRBV9 | CASSVYAGPYEQYF | TGTGCCAGCAGCGTATATGCAGGGCCCTACGAGCAGTACTTC
- | TRBD2 | TRBJ2-7 | TRBV15 | CATSRVGGGHEQYF | TGTGCCACCAGCAGAGTCGGGGGGGGCCACGAGCAGTACTTC
- | - | TRBJ2-7 | TRBV7-8 | CASSLQVYEQYF | TGTGCCAGCAGCTTACAAGTCTACGAGCAGTACTTC
- | - | TRBJ2-3 | TRBV4-1 | CASSQDLSRVTDTQYF | TGCGCCAGCAGCCAAGATCTGTCTAGAGTCACAGATACGCAGTATTTT
- | - | TRBJ1-6 | TRBV6-5 | CASRPDGSNSPLHF | TGTGCCAGCAGACCAGACGGTAGTAATTCACCCCTCCACTTT
- | TRBD2 | TRBJ2-3 | TRBV7-4 | CANSTTSGSPDTQYF | TGTGCCAATTCGACGACTAGCGGGAGCCCAGATACGCAGTATTTT
- | TRBD2 | TRBJ2-3 | TRBV11-2 | CASSSGLEERDTQYF | TGTGCCAGCAGCTCGGGACTAGAGGAAAGAGATACGCAGTATTTT
- | - | TRBJ1-2 | TRBV27 | CASSLYGRDGYTF | TGTGCCAGCAGTTTGTATGGGCGGGATGGCTACACCTTC
- | - | TRBJ1-5 | TRBV7-9 | CASSLAGPNQPQHF | TGTGCCAGCAGCTTAGCCGGGCCGAATCAGCCCCAGCATTTT
- | TRBD1 | TRBJ1-1 | TRBV2 | CASSETGGMNTEAFF | TGTGCCAGCAGTGAAACAGGGGGTATGAACACTGAAGCTTTCTTT
- | - | TRBJ1-2 | TRBV6-6 | CASSQYNYGYTF | TGTGCCAGCAGCCAGTATAACTATGGCTACACCTTC
- | - | TRBJ1-6 | TRBV30 | CACGWERRNSPLHF | TGTGCCTGTGGGTGGGAGCGGAGAAATTCACCCCTCCACTTT
- | - | TRBJ1-5 | TRBV4-1 | CASSQDEGSNQPQHF | TGCGCCAGCAGCCAAGACGAGGGGAGCAATCAGCCCCAGCATTTT
- | TRBD2 | TRBJ2-3 | TRBV4-1 | CASSQPTSDPTDTQYF | TGCGCCAGCAGCCAGCCCACTAGCGATCCAACGGATACGCAGTATTTT
- | - | TRBJ1-2 | TRBV7-2 | CASSSGGAGANNYGYTF | TGTGCCAGCAGCTCGGGAGGGGCGGGGGCAAACAACTATGGCTACACCTTC
few | TRBD1 | TRBJ1-3 | TRBV7-7 | CASSLGTGVGNTIYF | TGTGCTAGCAGCTTAGGGACAGGGGTTGGAAACACCATATATTTT
- | - | TRBJ1-1 | TRBV7-9 | CASSLADRRNTEAFF | TGTGCCAGCAGCTTAGCCGACAGACGGAACACTGAAGCTTTCTTT
- | TRBD1 | TRBJ1-2 | TRBV28 | CASSFAGTVHGYTF | TGTGCCAGCAGTTTCGCTGGGACAGTTCATGGCTACACCTTC
- | TRBD1 | TRBJ2-7 | TRBV6-6 | CASSDRAVDEQYF | TGTGCCTCCTCGGACAGGGCAGTCGACGAGCAGTACTTC
few | - | TRBJ1-2 | TRBV4-3 | CASSQGEGTFYGYTF | TGCGCCAGCAGCCAAGGCGAAGGGACTTTCTATGGCTACACCTTC
- | TRBD1 | TRBJ1-5 | TRBV10-3 | CAISERDSYNQPQHF | TGTGCCATCAGTGAGCGGGACAGTTACAATCAGCCCCAGCATTTT